This T cell receptor beta chain was captured by sequencing in a study of sequential checkpoint blockade in melanoma. Whole-study context: Randomization was 1:1 between first-line nivolumab→ipilimumab and ipilimumab→nivolumab. Twenty-two patients had matched tumor biopsies before treatment and at week 13 after nivolumab or ipilimumab alone.

Study findings and constraints: Pretreatment TIL clonality tracked with response in the nivolumab-first arm. PD-L1 staining and CD8+ counts, not mutational load, tracked tumor T-cell clonality.

There are many counts of this clone. Antigen specificity is unknown. The sample's treatment: randomized to nivolumab then ipilimumab (arm A) or the reverse (arm B). The CDR3 is 16 amino acids. V gave up 5 bases and J gave up 2 bases, with 18 bases separating them. Germline V gene sequence: CDR1 SGHNT, CDR2 YENEEA. Repertoires were generated with immunoSEQ multiplex PCR, while TCRdb's copy carries only in-frame clones and drops some. The sample carries about 12,000 clones, around 20% recorded once. This TCR derives from a human donor with melanoma. The sample consisted of tumor tissue (inferred from file names), taken from a patient given nivolumab and ipilimumab in sequence. V and J are TRBV11-3 and TRBJ1-2; possible D gene TRBD1, 5 bases. The CDR3 sequence: CASSPTPGTWNYGYTF. The CDR3 DNA follows: TGTGCCAGCAGCCCCACCCCCGGGACTTGGAACTATGGCTACACCTTC.